This T cell receptor beta chain stems from a study of blood T cell repertoires in COVID-19. Whole-study context: Some COVID-19 samples were acute and others convalescent; all came from the United States, Italy and Spain. In each case, the material was cDNA or gDNA derived from T cells, B-cell-depleted T cells, or PBMCs.

The CDR3 covers 12 residues. Germline CDR1 is SGDLS and CDR2 is YYNGEE. The V and J ends lost 3 bases and 7 bases respectively, with 11 bases between them. Here immunoSEQ multiplex PCR was the method, and the copy in TCRdb shows in-frame clones only, minus some. The table lists 200,000 to 250,000 clones, 70% to 85% of them singletons, with about 2% in the top ten. This clone showed up just once. Participant-given clinical history determined each cohort assignment. V gene TRBV9 combines with J gene TRBJ2-7, with D unresolved. Sequenced sample: PBMCs or T cells enriched from blood (not recorded which). The sequence was collected from a man aged 55 to 70 who had recovered from COVID-19. This CDR3 reads CASSGWSREQYF. DNA for the CDR3: TGTGCCAGCAGCGGGTGGTCGCGGGAGCAGTACTTC.